Below, 22 T cell receptor beta chains from the same sample are listed, as sequenced in a study of T-cell memory formation after mild COVID-19. Each CDR3 protein is one row after TCRdb ran MiXCR on the 5' RACE reads. The profile shows 450,000 or so distinct CDR3 sequences, approximately 23% of them singletons. The sequenced sample consisted of PBMCs or a T cell subset sorted from them (not recorded which). The receptors were sampled from an adult woman who had mild COVID-19 (a few samples of this study predate the infection). Cell type and time point are not known.

V and J are TRBV2 and TRBJ2-7; 12 bases align to TRBD1. J lost 7 bases, V lost 6 bases, and 13 bases had no gene match. This CDR3 has 16 residues. The germline V gene has CDR1 SNHLY and CDR2 FYNNEI. CDR3 sequence: CASRDFPGQGASEQYF. The CDR3 DNA reads TGTGCCAGCAGAGACTTTCCGGGACAGGGGGCTAGTGAGCAGTACTTC.

The rearrangement links TRBV2 to TRBJ2-7; weak D call: TRBD1 (6 bases). Germline V gene lookup returns CDR1 SNHLY and CDR2 FYNNEI. The CDR3 totals 15 residues. Trimming took off 3 bases at V and 0 bases at J, with 12 bases between the two ends. The CDR3 loop reads CASSDWGQSSYEQYF. The CDR3 DNA follows: TGTGCCAGCAGTGACTGGGGGCAGAGCTCCTACGAGCAGTACTTC.

The chain couples TRBV27 to TRBJ1-2, with D possibly being TRBD1 (6 bases). Trimming removed 4 bases at V and 5 bases at J, with 11 bases between. The CDR3 is 13 residues long. Germline V gives CDR1 MNHEY, CDR2 SMNVEV (reference sequence). The CDR3 region is CASSSTGSYGYTF. CDR3 sequence (DNA): TGTGCCAGCAGTTCGACAGGCTCATATGGCTACACCTTC.

This clonotype was observed a few times. The chain joins TRBV12-3 or TRBV12-4 to TRBJ1-5, with 9 bases fitting TRBD1. The CDR3 is 15 amino acids. Trimming cost V 4 bases and J 2 bases; bases outside gene matches: 3. Here the CDR3 DNA reads TGTGCCAGCAGTTGGAGACAGGGGGGCAATCAGCCCCAGCATTTT. It specifies CASSWRQGGNQPQHF.

This clonotype was observed at least ten times. The junction and the germline gene differ at one end; a read error may be behind it. The V and J genes are TRBV12-3 or TRBV12-4 and TRBJ1-2; no clear D gene. The CDR3 is 13 residues long. CDR3 amino acids: CASSLGANYGYTF. DNA of the CDR3: TGCGCCAGCAGCTTGGGAGCTAACTATGGCTACACCTTC.

This clonotype was found a few times. Written as DNA, the CDR3 is TGTGCCAGCAGCGTAGGTCAGACCAATGAGCAGTTCTTC. Its protein product is CASSVGQTNEQFF. The rearrangement joins TRBV9 to TRBJ2-1; D gene uncertain. CDR1 is SGDLS, CDR2 YYNGEE, per germline. This CDR3 contains 13 residues. Trimming pared 0 bases from V and 6 bases from J, leaving 7 bases between.

This clonotype was counted only a few times. The V gene is TRBV6-6, the J gene TRBJ1-2; a possible D gene is TRBD1 (6 bases). CDR3 size: 15 residues. V was clipped by 2 bases and J by 8 bases, with 18 bases between them. CDR1 is MNHNY, CDR2 SVGAGI, per germline (reference sequence). DNA of the CDR3: TGTGCCAGCAGTTACCATTCGGGGGACACGGTCGGCTACACCTTC. This gives the protein CASSYHSGDTVGYTF.

The rearrangement links TRBV7-9 to TRBJ2-1; 8 nucleotides match TRBD2. The V and J ends lost 5 bases and 5 bases, in that order; junction bases with no gene match: 8. Germline CDR1 and CDR2: SEHNR and FQNEAQ (reference sequence). There are 15 residues in the CDR3. This CDR3 reads CASSASGSKNNEQFF. Written as DNA, the CDR3 is TGTGCCAGCAGCGCAAGCGGGAGTAAGAACAATGAGCAGTTCTTC.

On this clonotype: A read error may be the cause here, since a much bigger clone is one base away. The rearrangement joins TRBV12-3 or TRBV12-4 to TRBJ1-2, with 7 bases fitting TRBD1. The CDR3 is made up of 15 amino acids. Trimming took 5 bases from V and 4 from J; bases not matched to a gene: 10. CDR3 bases: TGTGCCAGCAGTCACCGGGAGGGGGCCGGCTATGGCTACACCTTC. Translating gives CASSHREGAGYGYTF.

The chain carries TRBV7-9 and TRBJ2-3, with 12 positions matching TRBD2. CDR1 SEHNR and CDR2 FQNEAQ come from the germline V gene (reference sequence). The CDR3 runs to 18 residues. Unmatched junction bases numbered 11, after V lost 5 bases and J lost 2 bases. CDR3 residues: CASSLGTSGPVPTDTQYF. Here the CDR3 DNA reads TGTGCCAGCAGCCTCGGGACTAGCGGGCCGGTACCCACAGATACGCAGTATTTT.

Only a few counts were recorded for this clonotype. The J gene is TRBJ2-7, the V gene TRBV12-3 or TRBV12-4, with D hard to call. The CDR3 runs to 14 residues. Trimming took 6 bases from V and 0 from J, leaving 12 bases between them. CDR3 coding DNA: TGTGCCAGCAGCGCCACCGGGTACTCCTACGAGCAGTACTTC. It encodes CASSATGYSYEQYF.

This clonotype was seen a few times. The chain joins TRBV7-9 to TRBJ1-1; 7 positions agree with TRBD1. With 5 bases clipped from V and 4 bases from J, the junction kept 7 bases outside the gene matches. Germline V gives CDR1 SEHNR, CDR2 FQNEAQ (reference sequence). CDR3 length: 14 residues. CDR3 sequence: CASSQGGAGTEAFF. In DNA, the CDR3 is TGTGCCAGCAGCCAAGGGGGCGCGGGCACTGAAGCTTTCTTT.

This clonotype has only one observation. This chain uses TRBV21-1 with TRBJ2-6. TRBV21-1 is reported as a pseudogene. The CDR3 is 17 residues long. The CDR3 DNA reads TGTGCCAGCAGCAAATGGCCTCAATCCTCTGGGGCCAACGTCCTGACTTTC. It encodes CASSKWPQSSGANVLTF.

This chain links TRBV18 with TRBJ1-5, with D unclear. In germline, CDR1 is KGHSH, CDR2 LQKENI. This CDR3 spans 14 amino acids. V dropped 3 bases and J dropped 4 bases, with 10 bases sitting between them. CDR3 nucleotides: TGTGCCAGCTCACCTGCCGGGTCTAATCAGCCCCAGCATTTT. Residues: CASSPAGSNQPQHF.

V and J are TRBV7-9 and TRBJ1-2, with no clear D. CDR1 is SEHNR, CDR2 FQNEAQ, per germline (reference sequence). The CDR3 totals 15 residues. V was cut by 2 bases and J by 4 bases, with 14 bases left in between. The CDR3 sequence is CASSLLKRTFYGYTF. In nucleotides, the CDR3 is TGTGCCAGCAGCTTATTGAAGAGGACCTTCTATGGCTACACCTTC.

The CDR3 reads CASTPTLAKNIQYF. The DNA for the CDR3 is TGTGCCAGCACCCCCACTTTAGCCAAAAACATTCAGTACTTC. This sequence joins TRBV12-3 or TRBV12-4 and TRBJ2-4, with D uncertain. With 7 bases removed from V and 0 bases from J, the gap between germline ends came to 10 bases. This CDR3 is built from 14 residues.

The rearrangement joins TRBV7-2 to TRBJ2-1; maybe TRBD1 (5 bases). Germline lookup yields CDR1 SGHTA and CDR2 FQGNSA. The CDR3 extends over 12 amino acids. Trimming took off 5 bases at V and 10 bases at J, with 12 bases between the two ends. This CDR3 is CASSATGLEQFF. In DNA form, the CDR3 reads TGTGCCAGCAGCGCTACAGGTTTGGAGCAGTTCTTC.

This chain connects TRBV7-3 to TRBJ2-5; TRBD2 matches at 8 bases. Per germline, CDR1 SGHTA and CDR2 FQGTGA. The CDR3 spans 15 residues. Trimming at V came to 5 bases and at J to 2 bases, leaving 7 bases not matched to a gene. Here the CDR3 DNA reads TGTGCCAGCAGCCCCTCAGCGGGGGCGCAAGAGACCCAGTACTTC. It yields the protein CASSPSAGAQETQYF.

The V gene is TRBV12-3 or TRBV12-4, the J gene TRBJ1-3; D is ambiguous. Trimming took 3 bases from V and 5 from J, leaving 14 bases between them. The CDR3 totals 15 residues. CDR3 in amino acids: CASSFGPGLRNTIYF. The CDR3 bases are TGTGCCAGCAGTTTCGGGCCGGGTTTAAGAAACACCATATATTTT.

The CDR3 bases are TGTGCCAGCTCACCACCGAGTCTTGGGGGCGTCTATGGCTACACCTTC. Protein product: CASSPPSLGGVYGYTF. The chain combines TRBV18 with TRBJ1-2; a possible D gene is TRBD1 (6 bases). Trimming took 0 bases from V and 4 from J, leaving 15 bases between them. CDR3 size: 16 residues. Germline assignment: CDR1 KGHSH and CDR2 LQKENI.

The V and J genes are TRBV5-1 and TRBJ2-5, with D possibly being TRBD2 (5 bases). This CDR3 is built from 15 residues. CDR1 is SGHRS, CDR2 YFSETQ, per germline. Between the trimmed V and J ends, which lost 4 bases and 2 bases, there was a span of 15 bases. Here the CDR3 DNA reads TGCGCCAGCAGCCCGGGCCGGGGAAGTCAAGAGACCCAGTACTTC. The encoded protein is CASSPGRGSQETQYF.

This clonotype was picked up a small number of times. The chain has TRBV12-3 or TRBV12-4 and TRBJ1-4; D might be TRBD1 (5 bases). The CDR3 is 14 amino acids. With 5 bases removed from V and 3 bases from J, the gap between germline ends came to 10 bases. This chain's CDR3 is CASSPGDPNEKLFF. CDR3 bases: TGTGCCAGCAGTCCCGGGGACCCTAATGAAAAACTGTTTTTT.